This T cell receptor beta chain was retrieved from a study of monozygotic twins with cystic fibrosis. Clones were read by immunoSEQ multiplex PCR, and TCRdb kept only the in-frame ones, dropping some. This sample has around 25,000 clones, with around 90% found just once. The CDR3 extends over 16 amino acids. CDR1 MGHRA and CDR2 YSYEKL come from the germline V gene. Trimming stripped 0 bases from V and 7 bases from J, with 16 bases between. This clone has only one observation. The chain carries TRBV4-1 and TRBJ2-1; the D is unclear. This TCR came from a girl aged 2 to 10 with cystic fibrosis. The material sequenced was blood. The CDR3 coding sequence is TGCGCCAGCAGCCAAGAGGTCGGCCCCCCTAGAAATGAGCAGTTCTTC. This gives the protein CASSQEVGPPRNEQFF.